This T cell receptor beta chain was observed in a study of T cells in Graves' hyperthyroidism and ophthalmopathy. Regarding the study as a whole: The majority of expanded thyroid clonotypes above 0.001 also appeared in blood.

Hyperthyroidism, newly diagnosed and lasting under 2 months, affected patients aged 18 to 65. Exclusion of patients followed from uncontrolled infection, other autoimmune disease, pregnancy or lactation. PBMCs were derived from 10 ml fresh peripheral blood. This clonotype was seen repeatedly, ten times or more. Its antigen is still unknown. The CDR3 sequence is 18 residues long. The V end lost 6 bases, the J end lost 3 bases, and 25 bases lay between the germline ends. Germline V CDR1 and CDR2: MDHEN, SYDVKM. TCR beta CDR3 regions were amplified from RNA transcripts. When the TCR CDR3 underwent first-round RT-PCR, the HTBI primer set was used. TCRdb ran MiXCR on the multiplex PCR reads and lists one entry per CDR3 protein. The sample consists of hundreds of thousands of distinct CDR3 sequences, about 14% of them appearing once.

V gene TRBV28 combines with J gene TRBJ2-3, with D perhaps matching TRBD2 (6 bases). This receptor was taken from a woman aged 40-49 years with Graves' hyperthyroidism. Sequenced: blood. CDR3 region: CASSNSGWGEAKTDTQYF. The CDR3 DNA follows: TGTGCCAGCAGCAATTCCGGATGGGGGGAGGCCAAGACAGATACGCAGTATTTT. Using reference TRBV28 and TRBJ2-3 for the parts outside the CDR3, the full variable domain is DVKVTQSSRYLVKRTGEKVFLECVQDMDHENMFWYRQDPGLGLRLIYFSYDVKMKEKGDIPEGYSVSREKKERFSLILESASTNQTSMYLCASSNSGWGEAKTDTQYFGPGTRLTVL.